A single T cell receptor beta chain is shown here with its context. The data were obtained in a study of blood T cell repertoires in COVID-19. TCRdb's table, derived via immunoSEQ multiplex PCR, lists solely in-frame clones and lacks some. The table shows about 180,000 clones, with around 88% occurring only once. CDR1 and CDR2 from the germline V gene are PRHDT and FYEKMQ (reference sequence). V was cut by 6 bases and J by 1 base, with 19 bases left in between. The CDR3 loop spans 16 amino acids. Participants were aged about 18 to 89 years from roughly 26 US areas. The study assigned cohorts using participant-reported clinical history.

The TCR originated in a woman aged 25 to 45 who had recovered from COVID-19. The sample consisted of PBMCs or T cells enriched from blood (not recorded which). This chain uses TRBV13 with TRBJ2-7, with D possibly TRBD1 on 6 matching bases. In DNA form, the CDR3 reads TGTGCCAGCAGTAGCTTGTCCGGGACACAATCCTACGAGCAGTACTTC. This sequence encodes CASSSLSGTQSYEQYF.